What follows are 27 T cell receptor beta chains derived from one specimen sequenced in a study of blood T cell repertoires in COVID-19 (TCRdb year 2020). Preparation of the library involved the immunoSEQ multiplex PCR assay. The immuneACCESS repertoire file appears here via TCRdb, limited to in-frame rearrangements. These files lack a portion of the clones; in checked studies, under half of the deficit traces to unresolved V genes, and the cause of the others is not known. For this sample there are 120,000 to 150,000 clones; roughly 86% appear just once. Of the sample, about 8% is held by the ten largest clones. Sample: peripheral blood. The source of these receptors is a woman aged 55 to 70 with acute or convalescent COVID-19.

This clone was recorded many times. Here the CDR3 reads CAWRAGTGGYEQYF. The CDR3, as DNA: TGTGCCTGGAGGGCCGGGACAGGGGGTTACGAGCAGTACTTC. The gene calls are TRBV30 and TRBJ2-7; 11 positions agree with TRBD1. The germline V gene has CDR1 GTSNPN and CDR2 SVGIG (reference sequence). This CDR3 is built from 14 residues. The V segment lost 3 bases and the J segment 4 bases; nucleotides outside the gene matches: 5.

The V and J genes are TRBV5-1 and TRBJ2-6; D possibly corresponds to TRBD1 (5 bases). Trimming left V 1 base short and J 1 base short, with 24 bases between. This CDR3 is 21 amino acids long. The germline V gene encodes CDR1 SGHRS and CDR2 YFSETQ. The CDR3 DNA is TGCGCCAGCAGCTTGACAGGCCTGTACGACAGTAAAATATCTGGGGCCAACGTCCTGACTTTC. Translation gives CASSLTGLYDSKISGANVLTF.

This clone has just a few counts. The chain uses TRBV6-5 and TRBJ2-3, with TRBD2 identical over 14 bases. Unmatched junction bases numbered 0, after V lost 6 bases and J lost 1 base. The germline CDR1 and CDR2 sequences are MNHEY and SVGAGI. The CDR3 length is 15 residues. Written as DNA, the CDR3 is TGTGCCAGCAGGGGACTAGCGGGGGGCACAGATACGCAGTATTTT. It codes for CASRGLAGGTDTQYF.

The chain joins TRBV29-1 to TRBJ1-1, with 7 bases that match TRBD1. Germline V gene sequence: CDR1 SQVTM, CDR2 ANQGSEA. With V trimmed by 6 bases and J by 5 bases, 12 bases remained unmatched. The CDR3 covers 14 residues. The CDR3 DNA sequence: TGCAGCGTCCGAAACCGACAGGGTGGGACTGAAGCTTTCTTT. Translated, it gives CSVRNRQGGTEAFF.

The rearrangement uses TRBV19 and TRBJ2-2, with 9 positions matching TRBD1. Per the germline V gene, CDR1 is LNHDA and CDR2 is SQIVND (reference sequence). V was clipped by 6 bases and J by 1 base; unmatched bases: 12. The CDR3 totals 18 residues. CDR3 DNA sequence: TGTGCCAGTAGAAGAGCCGTCGTGGGACAGGGGAACACCGGGGAGCTGTTTTTT. Amino acids: CASRRAVVGQGNTGELFF. Using reference TRBV19 and TRBJ2-2 for the parts outside the CDR3, the full variable domain is DGGITQSPKYLFRKEGQNVTLSCEQNLNHDAMYWYRQDPGQGLRLIYYSQIVNDFQKGDIAEGYSVSREKKESFPLTVTSAQKNPTAFYLCASRRAVVGQGNTGELFFGEGSRLTVL.

This clone was picked up one time. The chain uses TRBV7-2 and TRBJ1-2; 9 bases map to TRBD1. CDR3 length: 19 residues. CDR1 is SGHTA, CDR2 FQGNSA, per germline. The J segment lost 3 bases and the V segment lost 0 bases, leaving 14 bases of the junction unmatched. CDR3 bases: TGTGCCAGCAGCTTAGCTTTTTTGATCGCGGGACAGGGAGACTATGGCTACACCTTC. This codes for CASSLAFLIAGQGDYGYTF.

This clone is a singleton in its sample. The gene calls are TRBV18 and TRBJ1-1, with 9 bases that match TRBD1. The V gene's germline CDR1 is KGHSH and CDR2 LQKENI. The V and J ends lost 6 bases and 5 bases, in that order; junction bases with no gene match: 10. This CDR3 has 15 residues. The chain's CDR3 is CASSPLGQGGTEAFF. The CDR3 region has the DNA TGTGCCAGCTCTCCCTTGGGACAGGGTGGAACTGAAGCTTTCTTT.

This chain joins TRBV28 and TRBJ1-5, with TRBD1 matching 7 bases. CDR1 and CDR2 from the germline V gene are MDHEN and SYDVKM. Trimming removed 6 bases from V and 0 bases from J; junction bases left unmatched: 8. CDR3 size: 16 residues. In DNA form, the CDR3 reads TGTGCCAGCAGCGGTAGGGACAGTTATAGCAATCAGCCCCAGCATTTT. It encodes CASSGRDSYSNQPQHF.

V usage is TRBV7-9 and J usage is TRBJ2-5; 7 nucleotides line up with TRBD1. This CDR3 has 12 residues. In germline, CDR1 is SEHNR, CDR2 FQNEAQ (reference sequence). V shed 4 bases, J shed 6 bases, and the junction held 2 bases outside the gene matches. CDR3 DNA sequence: TGTGCCAGCAGCTCGACAGGGAAGACCCAGTACTTC. This translates into CASSSTGKTQYF.

This sequence joins TRBV28 and TRBJ2-5; unclear D gene. The V end lost 6 bases, the J end lost 5 bases, and 7 bases lay between the germline ends. Germline V gene lookup returns CDR1 MDHEN and CDR2 SYDVKM. The CDR3 covers 11 residues. This CDR3 reads CASSLRETQYF. In DNA, the CDR3 is TGTGCCAGCAGCCTGAGGGAGACCCAGTACTTC.

The rearrangement links TRBV5-4 to TRBJ2-1, with 7 positions matching TRBD1. CDR1 is SGHNT and CDR2 is YYREEE in the germline V gene (reference sequence). The CDR3 is 15 amino acids. The V gene end was trimmed by 4 bases and the J gene end by 5 bases; junction bases not matched to a gene: 9. CDR3 DNA: TGTGCCAGCAGCACGCCGGGACAGCCTAACAATGAGCAGTTCTTC. It specifies CASSTPGQPNNEQFF.

The CDR3 loop reads CASSSPGGSGGYEQFF. CDR3 nucleotide sequence: TGTGCCAGCAGCTCCCCGGGGGGCAGCGGGGGGTATGAGCAGTTCTTC. The chain recombines TRBV5-4 with TRBJ2-1; 9 bases fit TRBD2. Per the germline V gene, CDR1 is SGHNT and CDR2 is YYREEE (reference sequence). The J segment lost 8 bases and the V segment lost 3 bases, leaving 12 bases of the junction unmatched. CDR3 size: 16 residues.

The CDR3 DNA sequence: TGTGCCAGCAGTCCAGAGCGGGGGGGCCCCTACAACACAGATACGCAGTATTTT. This encodes CASSPERGGPYNTDTQYF. V and J are TRBV28 and TRBJ2-3; 10 bases align to TRBD2. V trimming: 5 bases; J trimming: 2 bases; junction bases outside the gene matches: 13. This CDR3 comprises 18 residues. CDR1 and CDR2 (germline): MDHEN, SYDVKM.

This chain joins TRBV6-2 or TRBV6-3 and TRBJ2-7; TRBD1 matches 9 bases. The J segment lost 6 bases and the V segment lost 5 bases, leaving 8 bases of the junction unmatched. Germline V gene data show CDR1 as MNHEY and CDR2 as SVGEGT. The CDR3 has 14 amino acids. DNA for the CDR3: TGTGCCAGCAGTAAACTACCGGGACAGGGCGAGCAGTACTTC. This sequence encodes CASSKLPGQGEQYF.

The chain combines TRBV19 with TRBJ2-3; 10 positions match TRBD2. Germline-derived CDR1 and CDR2 are LNHDA and SQIVND (reference sequence). The junction had 4 bases not matched to a gene; V was cut back by 5 bases and J by 2 bases. The CDR3 totals 15 residues. CDR3 protein: CASSPTSGDTDTQYF. The CDR3 bases are TGTGCCAGTAGTCCAACTAGCGGGGACACAGATACGCAGTATTTT.

The rearrangement links TRBV28 to TRBJ2-7, with D unclear. Trimming took off 1 base at V and 3 bases at J, with 7 bases between the two ends. Germline V gene lookup returns CDR1 MDHEN and CDR2 SYDVKM. The length of the CDR3 is 13 residues. For the CDR3, the DNA is TGTGCCAGCAGTTTATTTTCAGGCTACGAGCAGTACTTC. It encodes CASSLFSGYEQYF.

Turning to this clone: An end of the junction does not agree with germline; a read error may underlie this. The chain employs TRBV5-1 and TRBJ2-7, with 9 bases identical to TRBD2. CDR3 length: 17 amino acids. Germline CDR1 and CDR2: SGHRS and YFSETQ. The DNA for the CDR3 is TGCGCCCGCAGCTTGGCCGGCGGGGCGGGGGGGCTCTACGAGCAGTACTTC. It specifies CARSLAGGAGGLYEQYF.

V gene TRBV15 combines with J gene TRBJ2-3; 7 positions agree with TRBD2. CDR3 size: 16 residues. Germline assignment: CDR1 LNHNV and CDR2 YYDKDF (reference sequence). V shed 1 base, J shed 2 bases, and the junction held 6 bases outside the gene matches. This CDR3 reads CATSRALGGITDTQYF. Written as DNA, the CDR3 is TGTGCCACCAGCAGAGCGCTCGGGGGGATCACAGATACGCAGTATTTT.

CDR3 region: CASRRTGGMIETQYF. CDR3 bases: TGTGCCAGCAGGCGGACAGGGGGAATGATAGAGACCCAGTACTTC. This rearrangement joins TRBV6-5 to TRBJ2-5; TRBD1 agrees at 10 bases. The V and J ends lost 6 bases and 4 bases, in that order; junction bases with no gene match: 8. Germline CDR1 MNHEY, CDR2 SVGAGI. CDR3 length: 15 residues.

The gene calls are TRBV11-3 and TRBJ2-5; 11 nucleotides agree with TRBD2. J lost 5 bases, V lost 1 base, and 0 bases had no gene match. Germline lookup yields CDR1 SGHNT and CDR2 YENEEA. The CDR3 loop spans 14 amino acids. The DNA of the CDR3 is TGTGCCAGCAGCTTAGGGACTAGCGGGGAGACCCAGTACTTC. This codes for CASSLGTSGETQYF. Supplemented by reference TRBV11-3 and TRBJ2-5, the full variable domain reads EAGVVQSPRYKIIEKKQPVAFWCNPISGHNTLYWYLQNLGQGPELLIRYENEEAVDDSQLPKDRFSAERLKGVDSTLKIQPAELGDSAVYLCASSLGTSGETQYFGPGTRLLVL.

This chain connects TRBV12-5 to TRBJ1-1; no firm D call. Trimming removed 2 bases at V and 1 base at J, with 5 bases between. Germline CDR1 is LGHNT and CDR2 is FRNRAP. This CDR3 is 13 amino acids long. CDR3: CASGLYKNTEAFF. Written as DNA, the CDR3 is TGTGCTAGTGGTTTGTACAAGAACACTGAAGCTTTCTTT.

The chain carries TRBV6-5 and TRBJ2-7; D possibly corresponds to TRBD1 (6 bases). CDR3 length: 15 amino acids. Looked up from germline, CDR1 is MNHEY and CDR2 is SVGAGI. V lost 6 bases, J lost 3 bases, and 18 bases lay in between. The CDR3 nucleotides read TGTGCCAGCAGCCACCCGCAGGGGACGGGCTACGAGCAGTACTTC. Its protein is CASSHPQGTGYEQYF.

The V call is TRBV18, the J call TRBJ2-5; 7 bases match TRBD2. CDR3 length equals 16 residues. With V trimmed by 3 bases and J by 9 bases, 16 bases remained unmatched. The germline V gene encodes CDR1 KGHSH and CDR2 LQKENI. CDR3 in DNA: TGTGCCAGCTCACCCCCGTCGAGCGGGGCTTTGAGGTCCCAGTACTTC. It yields the protein CASSPPSSGALRSQYF.

J is TRBJ2-3 and V is TRBV6-2 or TRBV6-3; perhaps TRBD2 as D (5 bases). This CDR3 contains 11 residues. Germline V CDR1 and CDR2: MNHEY, SVGEGT. The V end was cut by 5 bases, the J end by 6 bases, with 6 bases between. CDR3 region: CASSRRDTQYF. CDR3 nucleotides: TGTGCCAGCAGTAGGAGGGATACGCAGTATTTT.

V is TRBV7-3 and J is TRBJ2-3; TRBD1 aligns across 8 bases. The length of the CDR3 is 14 residues. With 6 bases clipped from V and 3 bases from J, the junction kept 5 bases outside the gene matches. Germline V lookup: CDR1 SGHTA, CDR2 FQGTGA. Here the CDR3 reads CASSYQGATDTQYF. As DNA, the CDR3 is TGTGCCAGCAGTTACCAGGGGGCAACAGATACGCAGTATTTT.

The chain carries TRBV3-1 (or the pseudogene TRBV3-2) and TRBJ2-6, with D uncertain. Trimming left V 0 bases short and J 0 bases short, with 9 bases between. Germline V gives CDR1 LGHDT, CDR2 YNNKEL (reference sequence). The CDR3 runs to 17 residues. In DNA, the CDR3 is TGTGCCAGCAGCCAAGAGGCAGGCACCTCTGGGGCCAACGTCCTGACTTTC. As protein: CASSQEAGTSGANVLTF.

The genes are TRBV27 and TRBJ2-1; weak D call: TRBD2 (5 bases). Germline assignment: CDR1 MNHEY and CDR2 SMNVEV (reference sequence). CDR3 length: 17 residues. Trimming removed 4 bases at V and 1 base at J, with 17 bases between. The CDR3 spells CASSWLRGTRSYNEQFF. CDR3 DNA: TGTGCCAGCAGTTGGCTCCGGGGAACCAGGTCCTACAATGAGCAGTTCTTC.